Following are 7 T cell receptor beta chains from one sample sequenced in a study of shared clonotypes between healthy human individuals. Generated by immunoSEQ multiplex PCR, the TCRdb table keeps only in-frame clones and is missing some. Seen here are a few million clones, 90% to 97% observed once, and the top ten hold around 0.13%. Sequencing was carried out using naive CD4+ T cells sorted from blood. The subset: CD45RA+ positively selected. These TCRs come from a young man in good health.

J is TRBJ2-1 and V is TRBV7-2; D might be TRBD2 (6 bases). Germline lookup yields CDR1 SGHTA and CDR2 FQGNSA. This CDR3 region has 14 residues. The V and J ends lost 3 bases and 5 bases respectively, with 11 bases between them. The CDR3 sequence: CASSFTSLNNEQFF. The CDR3 DNA follows: TGTGCCAGCAGCTTTACTAGCCTCAACAATGAGCAGTTCTTC.

V usage is TRBV11-3 and J usage is TRBJ2-3; D gene unclear. Germline-derived CDR1 and CDR2 are SGHNT and YENEEA. The CDR3 consists of 13 residues. V was pared by 1 base and J by 6 bases, with 8 bases between. The CDR3 DNA reads as TGTGCCAGCAGCTTAGCCTTCCTGGATACGCAGTATTTT. This encodes CASSLAFLDTQYF.

This sequence joins TRBV5-3 and TRBJ2-5, with D perhaps TRBD2 (5 bases). Being an ORF, TRBV5-3 has a function that is uncertain. V was trimmed by 0 bases and J by 1 base, leaving 10 bases between them. CDR3 length equals 15 residues. The CDR3 loop reads CARSLVGGPQETQYF. CDR3 sequence (DNA): TGTGCCAGAAGCTTGGTAGGAGGACCCCAAGAGACCCAGTACTTC.

This clone has a single count. The CDR3 DNA reads TGTGCCATCAGAGGACAGGAATTCGAGCCCCAGCATTTT. It specifies CAIRGQEFEPQHF. This rearrangement joins TRBV10-3 to TRBJ1-5, with 7 positions matching TRBD1. The V segment lost 6 bases and the J segment 8 bases; nucleotides outside the gene matches: 7. The germline V gene encodes CDR1 ENHRY and CDR2 SYGVKD. The CDR3 is made up of 13 amino acids.

Written as DNA, the CDR3 is TGTGCCAGCAGCTTAGTTGGGCAGGGGAACACCGGGGAGCTGTTTTTT. Translating gives CASSLVGQGNTGELFF. This chain uses TRBV7-6 with TRBJ2-2; possibly TRBD1 for D (5 bases). Germline V gene data show CDR1 as SGHVS and CDR2 as FNYEAQ. V shed 1 base and J shed 1 base, with 10 bases lying between them. The CDR3 loop spans 16 amino acids.

The rearrangement joins TRBV7-6 to TRBJ2-4; 15 bases are shared with TRBD2. The V segment lost 5 bases and the J segment 6 bases; nucleotides outside the gene matches: 5. CDR3 size: 16 residues. The germline CDR1 and CDR2 sequences are SGHVS and FNYEAQ. The DNA for the CDR3 is TGTGCCAGCAGCGAAGGACTAGCGGGAGGGCGAAACATTCAGTACTTC. Amino acids: CASSEGLAGGRNIQYF.

This clone was detected only a few times. This sequence joins TRBV30 and TRBJ2-2, with 7 bases matching TRBD1. The CDR3 loop spans 12 amino acids. The junction had 3 bases not matched to a gene; V was cut back by 5 bases and J by 6 bases. Germline-derived CDR1 and CDR2 are GTSNPN and SVGIG (reference sequence). The CDR3 here is CAWDRVPGELFF. Here the CDR3 DNA reads TGTGCCTGGGACAGGGTTCCCGGGGAGCTGTTTTTT.